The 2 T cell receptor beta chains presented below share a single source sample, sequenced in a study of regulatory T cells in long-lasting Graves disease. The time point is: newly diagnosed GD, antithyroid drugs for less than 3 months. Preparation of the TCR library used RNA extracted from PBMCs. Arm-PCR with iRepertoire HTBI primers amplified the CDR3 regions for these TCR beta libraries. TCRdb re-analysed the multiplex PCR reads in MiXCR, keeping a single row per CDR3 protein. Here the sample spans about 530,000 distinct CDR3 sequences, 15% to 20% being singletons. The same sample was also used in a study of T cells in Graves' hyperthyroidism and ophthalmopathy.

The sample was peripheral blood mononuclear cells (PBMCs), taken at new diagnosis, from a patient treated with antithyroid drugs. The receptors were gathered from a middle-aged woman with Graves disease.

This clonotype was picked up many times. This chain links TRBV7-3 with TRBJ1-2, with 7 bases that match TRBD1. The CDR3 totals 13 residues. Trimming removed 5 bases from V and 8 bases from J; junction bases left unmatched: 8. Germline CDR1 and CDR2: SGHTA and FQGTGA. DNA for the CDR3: TGTGCCAGCAGCCCCCAGGGGGGAGACGGCTACACCTTC. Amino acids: CASSPQGGDGYTF.

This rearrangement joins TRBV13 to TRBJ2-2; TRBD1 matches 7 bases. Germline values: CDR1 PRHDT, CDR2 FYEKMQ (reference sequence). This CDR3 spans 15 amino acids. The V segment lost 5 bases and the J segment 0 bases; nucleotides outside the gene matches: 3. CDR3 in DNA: TGTGCCAGCAGCGTACAGGGGACGAACACCGGGGAGCTGTTTTTT. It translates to CASSVQGTNTGELFF.